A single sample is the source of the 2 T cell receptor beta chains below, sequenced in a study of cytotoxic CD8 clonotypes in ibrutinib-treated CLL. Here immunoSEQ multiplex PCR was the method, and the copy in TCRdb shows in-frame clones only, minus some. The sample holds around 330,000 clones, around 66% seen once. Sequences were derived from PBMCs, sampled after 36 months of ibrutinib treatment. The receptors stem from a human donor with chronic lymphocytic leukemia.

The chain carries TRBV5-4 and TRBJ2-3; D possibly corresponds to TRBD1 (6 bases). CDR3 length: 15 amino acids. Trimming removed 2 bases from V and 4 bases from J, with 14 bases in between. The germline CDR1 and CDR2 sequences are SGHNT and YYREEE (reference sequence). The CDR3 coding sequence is TGTGCCAGCAGCTTCGTGAGGGGGAGCCCAGATACGCAGTATTTT. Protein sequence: CASSFVRGSPDTQYF.

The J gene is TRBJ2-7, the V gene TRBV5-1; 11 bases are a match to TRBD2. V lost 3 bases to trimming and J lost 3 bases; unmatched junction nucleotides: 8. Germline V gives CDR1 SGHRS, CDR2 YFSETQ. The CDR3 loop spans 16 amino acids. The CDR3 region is CASSWAGTSGFYEQYF. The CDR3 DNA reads TGCGCCAGCAGCTGGGCAGGGACTAGCGGCTTCTACGAGCAGTACTTC.